This T cell receptor beta chain was captured in a study of breast tumors, draining lymph nodes, adjacent tissues. Study-level results: Tumors had less TCR diversity than lymph nodes, more than nontumor tissue. Tumor and nontumor repertoires were significantly more similar in luminal-like than in basal-like breast cancer.

One entry per CDR3 protein results from TCRdb running MiXCR on the multiplex PCR reads. The sample yields over 200,000 distinct CDR3 sequences, 32% seen once. The V end lost 2 bases, the J end lost 4 bases, and 14 bases lay between the germline ends. The CDR3 has 16 amino acids. CDR1 is SGHTA, CDR2 FQGTGA, per germline. A note on this clonotype: Its antigen is currently unknown.

The lymph nodes were axillary draining lymph nodes from breast cancer patients. This chain joins TRBV7-3 and TRBJ1-4, with TRBD1 as a possible D gene (5 bases). The receptor's source is a female donor with breast cancer. Some clones in this sample may be carry-over from other donors' samples. Specimen: axillary lymph node tissue. This chain's CDR3 is CASSLQGTWHNEKLFF. CDR3 bases: TGTGCCAGCAGCTTACAGGGAACATGGCATAATGAAAAACTGTTTTTT.